Detailed here is one T cell receptor (beta chain). As yet, its antigen is unknown. Per TCR library, 3,500 to 4,000 ng of total RNA was used. Per individual sample, eight separate reactions were used to make cDNA. For each CDR3 protein, TCRdb gives one entry from its re-call of the 5' RACE reads, without DNA. Its table records some 130,000 distinct CDR3 sequences. This entry belongs to a study of monozygotic twins with inflammatory bowel disease. Study-wide findings and caveats: Whereas healthy co-twins had higher TCRbeta diversity (inverse Simpson), IBD patients had lower diversity. Twin pairs that were concordant did not differ from discordant pairs in repertoire similarity, possibly from limited power.

Germline CDR1 and CDR2: ENHRY and SYGVKD. The CDR3 totals 15 residues. What was sequenced was blood. This chain joins TRBV10-3 and TRBJ2-1; TCRdb lists TRBD2, though no DNA is available to test this call. This TCR was recovered from a human donor with ulcerative colitis or Crohn's disease, or a healthy co-twin of an affected twin (not recorded which). This CDR3 is CAISPSSGRADEQFF.